The 22 T cell receptor beta chains reported below all come from one sample, sequenced in a study of neurological immune-mediated disorders. TCRdb re-called the 5' RACE reads through MiXCR, storing one row per CDR3 protein. Of about 46,000 distinct CDR3 sequences in the sample, about 2% were seen once. The material sequenced was PBMCs. The origin of the receptors is a woman between 40 and 55 years old with multiple sclerosis.

This clonotype was seen ten or more times. The chain carries TRBV7-9 and TRBJ1-5; D remains ambiguous. Trimming removed 6 bases from V and 2 bases from J, with 5 bases in between. This CDR3 is built from 12 residues. CDR1 is SEHNR, CDR2 FQNEAQ, per germline (reference sequence). The chain's CDR3 is CASRKGNQPQHF. The CDR3 nucleotides are TGTGCCAGCAGAAAGGGCAATCAGCCCCAGCATTTT.

The chain couples TRBV15 to TRBJ1-4; D not certain. The CDR3 length is 15 residues. The germline gives CDR1 LNHNV, CDR2 YYDKDF (reference sequence). With 3 bases removed from V and 5 bases from J, the gap between germline ends came to 13 bases. The CDR3: CATSRYSRLNEKLFF. The DNA of the CDR3 is TGTGCCACCAGCAGGTACTCCCGCTTGAATGAAAAACTGTTTTTT.

There are many counts of this clonotype. V gene TRBV5-1 combines with J gene TRBJ1-1; unclear D gene. Trimming cost V 3 bases and J 1 base, with 13 bases left between them. The CDR3 extends over 15 amino acids. Germline CDR1 reads SGHRS; CDR2 reads YFSETQ. The CDR3 region has the DNA TGCGCCAGCAGCTCCATGCGGGGTGAGAACACTGAAGCTTTCTTT. Encoded protein: CASSSMRGENTEAFF.

This clonotype came up many times. CDR3 nucleotide sequence: TGCGCCAGCAGCTTGGATGCCGTCGGGTGGGCCCAGTACTTC. Its translation: CASSLDAVGWAQYF. This chain joins TRBV5-1 and TRBJ2-5; D is uncertain. Trimming stripped 0 bases from V and 9 bases from J, with 15 bases between. This CDR3 has 14 amino acids. Germline V lookup: CDR1 SGHRS, CDR2 YFSETQ.

This clonotype has only a few counts. The V gene is TRBV5-1, the J gene TRBJ2-5; D is tentatively TRBD1 or TRBD2 (5 bases each). V was clipped by 1 base and J by 5 bases, with 21 bases between them. The CDR3 totals 17 residues. Germline values: CDR1 SGHRS, CDR2 YFSETQ. CDR3 nucleotide sequence: TGCGCCAGCAGCTTGTTGGGTTCCCTCGAATGGGGGGAGACCCAGTACTTC. Translated, it gives CASSLLGSLEWGETQYF.

The sample holds many counts of this clonotype. The V call is TRBV20-1, the J call TRBJ1-5, with D maybe TRBD1 (6 bases). The CDR3 is 14 amino acids. Between the trimmed V and J ends, which lost 5 bases and 6 bases, there was a span of 17 bases. Per the germline V gene, CDR1 is DFQATT and CDR2 is SNEGSKA (reference sequence). The DNA for the CDR3 is TGCAGTGCTTTGGACTCAGGGGACGGTCAGCCCCAGCATTTT. This encodes CSALDSGDGQPQHF.

Ten or more counts support this clonotype. The genes are TRBV7-8 and TRBJ2-5, with D hard to call. Trimming left V 1 base short and J 5 bases short, with 11 bases between. Germline loops: CDR1 SGHVS, CDR2 FQNEAQ. The CDR3 totals 14 residues. The CDR3 sequence: CASSLVTARETQYF. In DNA, the CDR3 is TGTGCCAGCAGCTTAGTAACAGCTCGGGAGACCCAGTACTTC.

This clonotype was counted many times. V gene TRBV20-1 combines with J gene TRBJ1-2, with D unclear. The CDR3 is made up of 12 amino acids. Per germline, CDR1 DFQATT and CDR2 SNEGSKA (reference sequence). Trimming cost V 4 bases and J 8 bases, with 14 bases left between them. CDR3 residues: CSATSPGEGYTF. CDR3 bases: TGCAGTGCTACTTCGCCCGGGGAGGGCTACACCTTC.

This clonotype was seen at least ten times. The rearrangement links TRBV11-2 to TRBJ1-4; TRBD1 is a possible D gene (6 bases). CDR3 length equals 16 residues. Per germline, CDR1 SGHAT and CDR2 FQNNGV. Trimming stripped 3 bases from V and 0 bases from J, with 11 bases between. The CDR3 is CASSFRWGPTNEKLFF. CDR3 nucleotide sequence: TGTGCCAGCAGCTTTAGATGGGGGCCAACTAATGAAAAACTGTTTTTT.

At least ten counts were recorded for this clonotype. The gene calls are TRBV20-1 and TRBJ2-1; the match to TRBD1 covers 9 bases. Per germline, CDR1 DFQATT and CDR2 SNEGSKA (reference sequence). V gave up 3 bases and J gave up 8 bases; unmatched junction bases: 11. The CDR3 spans 15 residues. The CDR3 bases are TGCAGTGCTAGCGATACCGGGACAGGGAGCGATGAGCAGTTCTTC. This codes for CSASDTGTGSDEQFF.

At least ten counts were recorded for this clonotype. The chain combines TRBV5-1 with TRBJ1-2; 10 bases align to TRBD1. From germline, CDR1 is SGHRS and CDR2 YFSETQ. CDR3 length equals 16 residues. The V and J ends lost 0 bases and 6 bases, in that order; junction bases with no gene match: 8. CDR3 sequence (DNA): TGCGCCAGCAGCTTGGGCACCGGGACAGGGGCGGATGGCTACACCTTC. Protein: CASSLGTGTGADGYTF.

This clonotype was seen at least ten times. The V gene is TRBV5-1, the J gene TRBJ2-5; D perhaps matches TRBD2 (6 bases). Between the trimmed V and J ends, which lost 4 bases and 4 bases, there was a span of 11 bases. CDR1 is SGHRS, CDR2 YFSETQ, per germline. CDR3 length: 13 amino acids. CDR3 sequence: CASSPGLGETQYF. In DNA, the CDR3 is TGCGCCAGCAGCCCGGGACTCGGAGAGACCCAGTACTTC.

At least ten counts were recorded for this clonotype. This chain uses TRBV20-1 with TRBJ2-1, with 8 bases fitting TRBD2. V gave up 6 bases and J gave up 0 bases; unmatched junction bases: 4. Germline assignment: CDR1 DFQATT and CDR2 SNEGSKA (reference sequence). The CDR3 loop spans 14 amino acids. The CDR3: CSARLASSYNEQFF. The CDR3 DNA sequence: TGCAGTGCAAGACTAGCGAGCTCCTACAATGAGCAGTTCTTC.

This clonotype was found many times. This chain uses TRBV6-6 with TRBJ2-7; TRBD2 matches at 12 bases. The ends lost 5 bases at V and 2 bases at J; junction bases unmatched: 10. The CDR3 extends over 17 amino acids. From germline, CDR1 is MNHNY and CDR2 SVGAGI (reference sequence). The CDR3 spells CASSNPQASGGAYEQYF. Written as DNA, the CDR3 is TGTGCCAGCAGTAACCCCCAGGCTAGCGGGGGGGCCTACGAGCAGTACTTC.

This clonotype was recorded many times. The chain recombines TRBV18 with TRBJ2-5; tentatively, D is TRBD1 or TRBD2 (6 bases each). Germline assignment: CDR1 KGHSH and CDR2 LQKENI. The CDR3 length is 16 residues. The germline V and J ends were trimmed by 6 bases and 7 bases, with 24 bases remaining between them. The CDR3 loop is CASSPFRRGRDGTQYF. CDR3 bases: TGTGCCAGCTCGCCCTTCCGGAGGGGGAGAGATGGGACCCAGTACTTC.

This clonotype was seen many times. This chain connects TRBV5-1 to TRBJ2-1, with D possibly matching TRBD1 (6 bases). CDR3 size: 12 residues. Germline values: CDR1 SGHRS, CDR2 YFSETQ. V was shortened by 7 bases and J by 1 base, with 6 bases between the two germline ends. The CDR3 nucleotides are TGCGCCAGCGGACAGTCCTACAATGAGCAGTTCTTC. Protein sequence: CASGQSYNEQFF.

This clonotype was detected many times. The chain couples TRBV12-3 or TRBV12-4 to TRBJ1-5, with TRBD1 matching over 7 bases. V trimming: 1 base; J trimming: 9 bases; junction bases outside the gene matches: 6. CDR3 size: 14 residues. The CDR3 sequence: CASSLGQGGRPQHF. The CDR3 nucleotides read TGTGCCAGCAGTTTAGGACAGGGTGGTAGGCCCCAGCATTTT.

The sample holds many counts of this clonotype. V and J are TRBV6-5 and TRBJ2-7; no clear D gene. Germline CDR1 and CDR2: MNHEY and SVGAGI. The CDR3 spans 13 residues. The V end lost 4 bases, the J end lost 0 bases, and 7 bases lay between the germline ends. The chain's CDR3 is CASSSPFSYEQYF. For the CDR3, the DNA is TGTGCCAGCAGTTCGCCTTTCTCCTACGAGCAGTACTTC.

At least ten counts were recorded for this clonotype. This chain links TRBV28 with TRBJ1-2; tentative D call: TRBD1 (6 bases). CDR3 length: 15 residues. V lost 3 bases and J 4 bases, leaving 15 bases between the germline ends. Germline V gene lookup returns CDR1 MDHEN and CDR2 SYDVKM. The CDR3 bases are TGTGCCAGCAGTTTTGGCGGGGGGGCCAGCTATGGCTACACCTTC. It specifies CASSFGGGASYGYTF.

Points on this clonotype: The junction departs from the called germline gene at one end, perhaps through a read error. V usage is TRBV20-1 and J usage is TRBJ2-3; D is ambiguous. The germline gives CDR1 DFQATT, CDR2 SNEGSKA (reference sequence). CDR3 length equals 14 residues. The CDR3 reads CSASGSRFLDTRYF. CDR3 in DNA: TGCAGTGCTAGTGGGTCTAGGTTTCTAGATACGCGGTATTTT.

In its sample, this clonotype was seen many times. The J gene is TRBJ2-3, the V gene TRBV6-2 or TRBV6-3; 13 positions agree with TRBD2. Losses at the gene ends were 7 bases for V and 2 bases for J; bases not matched to a gene: 9. CDR3 size: 17 residues. The germline CDR1 and CDR2 sequences are MNHEY and SVGEGT. The DNA for the CDR3 is TGTGCCAGCAAAAGGAGACTAGCGGGGGGCATCACAGATACGCAGTATTTT. Translated, it gives CASKRRLAGGITDTQYF.

This clonotype was detected ten times or more. CDR3 loop: CSARHQTGGESPLHF. The CDR3 nucleotides are TGCAGTGCTAGACATCAGACAGGGGGAGAGTCACCCCTCCACTTT. The chain is built from TRBV20-1 and TRBJ1-6; 9 bases agree with TRBD1. From germline, CDR1 is DFQATT and CDR2 SNEGSKA (reference sequence). This CDR3 has 15 residues. After removal of 2 bases from V and 10 bases from J, the junction contained 9 bases not matched to a gene.